This entry describes one TCR beta chain. Libraries were prepared by immunoSEQ multiplex PCR; TCRdb keeps only in-frame clonotypes and omits some of them. The sample lists roughly 260,000 clones; around nine tenths were seen once. V shed 5 bases, J shed 1 base, and the junction held 9 bases outside the gene matches. Looked up from germline, CDR1 is SEHNR and CDR2 is FQNEAQ (reference sequence). The CDR3 extends over 16 amino acids. These data are taken from a study of cytomegalovirus exposure and HLA in healthy donors. This clonotype was sampled from a man aged 18 to 29 in good health and CMV-seronegative. Material for sequencing was PBMCs. This rearrangement joins TRBV7-9 to TRBJ1-1, with TRBD1 identical over 8 bases. CDR3 loop: CASSNRWTGKNTEAFF. CDR3 sequence (DNA): TGTGCCAGCAGCAACAGATGGACAGGGAAGAACACTGAAGCTTTCTTT. Full variable domain (rest looked up from reference TRBV7-9 and TRBJ1-1): DTGVSQNPRHKITKRGQNVTFRCDPISEHNRLYWYRQTLGQGPEFLTYFQNEAQLEKSRLLSDRFSAERPKGSFSTLEIQRTEQGDSAMYLCASSNRWTGKNTEAFFGQGTRLTVV.